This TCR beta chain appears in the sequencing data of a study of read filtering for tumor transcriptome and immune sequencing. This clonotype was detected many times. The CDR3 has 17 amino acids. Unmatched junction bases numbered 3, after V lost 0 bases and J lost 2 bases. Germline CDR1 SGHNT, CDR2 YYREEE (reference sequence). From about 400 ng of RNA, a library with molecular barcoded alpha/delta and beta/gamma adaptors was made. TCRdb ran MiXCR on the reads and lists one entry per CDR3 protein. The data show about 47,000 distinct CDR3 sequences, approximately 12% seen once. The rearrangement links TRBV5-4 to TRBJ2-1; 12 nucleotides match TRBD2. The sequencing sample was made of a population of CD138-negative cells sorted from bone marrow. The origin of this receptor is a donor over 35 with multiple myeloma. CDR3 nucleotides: TGTGCCAGCAGCTTGGGGGCTAGCGGGAGGGCCTACAATGAGCAGTTCTTC. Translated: CASSLGASGRAYNEQFF.